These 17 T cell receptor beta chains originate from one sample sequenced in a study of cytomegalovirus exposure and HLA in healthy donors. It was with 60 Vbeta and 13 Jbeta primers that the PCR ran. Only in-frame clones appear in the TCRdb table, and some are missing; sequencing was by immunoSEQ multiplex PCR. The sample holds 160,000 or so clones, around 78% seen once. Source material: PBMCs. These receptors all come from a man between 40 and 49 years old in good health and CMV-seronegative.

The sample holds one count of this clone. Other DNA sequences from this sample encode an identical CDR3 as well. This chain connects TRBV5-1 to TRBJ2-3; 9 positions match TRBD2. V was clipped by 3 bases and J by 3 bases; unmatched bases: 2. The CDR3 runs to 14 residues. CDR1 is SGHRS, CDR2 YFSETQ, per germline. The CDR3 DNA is TGCGCCAGCAGCTGGGCGGGAGGGACAGATACGCAGTATTTT. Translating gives CASSWAGGTDTQYF.

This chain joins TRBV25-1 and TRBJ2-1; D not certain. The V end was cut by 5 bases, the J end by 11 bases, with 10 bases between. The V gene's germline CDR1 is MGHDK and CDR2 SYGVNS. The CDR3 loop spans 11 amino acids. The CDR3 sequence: CASSNTNQQFF. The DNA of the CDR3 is TGTGCCAGCAGTAACACGAATCAGCAGTTCTTC.

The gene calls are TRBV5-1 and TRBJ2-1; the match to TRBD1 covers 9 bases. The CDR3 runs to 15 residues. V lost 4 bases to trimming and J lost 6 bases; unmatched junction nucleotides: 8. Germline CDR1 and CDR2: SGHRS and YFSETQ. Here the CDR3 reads CASSDDRGFSNEQFF. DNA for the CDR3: TGCGCCAGCAGCGACGACAGGGGGTTCAGCAATGAGCAGTTCTTC.

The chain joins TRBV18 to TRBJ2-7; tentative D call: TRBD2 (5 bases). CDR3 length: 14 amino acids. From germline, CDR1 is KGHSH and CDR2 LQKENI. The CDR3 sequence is CASSPNGLSSEQYV. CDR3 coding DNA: TGTGCCAGCTCACCAAACGGACTCTCCTCCGAGCAGTACGTC.

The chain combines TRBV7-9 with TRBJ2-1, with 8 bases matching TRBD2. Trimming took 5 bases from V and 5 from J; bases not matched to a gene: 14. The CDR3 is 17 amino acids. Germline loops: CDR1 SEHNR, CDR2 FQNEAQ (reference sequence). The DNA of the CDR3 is TGTGCCAGCAGCACCGCGGCTGGGGCGGGAGGAAACAATGAGCAGTTCTTC. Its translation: CASSTAAGAGGNNEQFF. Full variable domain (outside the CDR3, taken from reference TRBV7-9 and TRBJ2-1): DTGVSQNPRHKITKRGQNVTFRCDPISEHNRLYWYRQTLGQGPEFLTYFQNEAQLEKSRLLSDRFSAERPKGSFSTLEIQRTEQGDSAMYLCASSTAAGAGGNNEQFFGPGTRLTVL.

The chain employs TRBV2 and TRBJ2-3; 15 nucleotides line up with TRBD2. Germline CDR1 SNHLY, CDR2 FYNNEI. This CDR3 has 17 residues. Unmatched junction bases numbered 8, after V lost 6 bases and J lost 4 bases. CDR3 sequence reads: CASSPGLAGGSADTQYF. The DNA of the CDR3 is TGTGCCAGCAGCCCGGGACTAGCGGGAGGTTCTGCAGATACGCAGTATTTT.

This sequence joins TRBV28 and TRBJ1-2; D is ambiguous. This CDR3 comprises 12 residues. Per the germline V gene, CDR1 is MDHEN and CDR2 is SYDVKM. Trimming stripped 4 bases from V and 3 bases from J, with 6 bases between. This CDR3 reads CASSYIDYGYTF. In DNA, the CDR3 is TGTGCCAGCAGTTATATTGACTATGGCTACACCTTC.

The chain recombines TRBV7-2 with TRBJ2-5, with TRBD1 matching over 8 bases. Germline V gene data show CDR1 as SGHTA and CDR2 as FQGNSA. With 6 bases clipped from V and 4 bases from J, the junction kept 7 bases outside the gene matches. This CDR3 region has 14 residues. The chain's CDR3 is CASRDRVGRETQYF. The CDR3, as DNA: TGTGCCAGCAGGGACAGGGTGGGCCGAGAGACCCAGTACTTC.

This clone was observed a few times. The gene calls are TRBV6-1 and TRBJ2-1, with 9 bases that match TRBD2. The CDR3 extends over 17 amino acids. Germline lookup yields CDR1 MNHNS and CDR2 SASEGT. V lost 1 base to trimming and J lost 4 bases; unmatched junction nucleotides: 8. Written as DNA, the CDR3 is TGTGCCAGCAGTGAAGGGCTCGGACTAGCGCCTTACAATGAGCAGTTCTTC. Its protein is CASSEGLGLAPYNEQFF.

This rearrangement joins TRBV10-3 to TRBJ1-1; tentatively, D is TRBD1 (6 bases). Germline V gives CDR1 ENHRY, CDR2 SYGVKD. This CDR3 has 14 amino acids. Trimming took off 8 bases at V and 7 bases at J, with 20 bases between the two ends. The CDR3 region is CAICAGGARREAFF. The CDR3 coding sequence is TGTGCCATCTGTGCGGGGGGCGCGCGTCGTGAAGCTTTCTTT.

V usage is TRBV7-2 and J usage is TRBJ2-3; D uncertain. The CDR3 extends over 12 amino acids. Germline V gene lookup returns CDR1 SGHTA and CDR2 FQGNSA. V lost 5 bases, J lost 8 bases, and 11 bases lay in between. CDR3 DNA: TGTGCCAGCAGCCTTCGAATCGGTACGCAGTATTTT. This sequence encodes CASSLRIGTQYF.

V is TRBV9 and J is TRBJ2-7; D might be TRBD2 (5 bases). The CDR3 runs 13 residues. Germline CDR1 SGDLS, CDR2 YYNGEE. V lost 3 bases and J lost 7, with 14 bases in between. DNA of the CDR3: TGTGCCAGCAGCGCGAGCTCCTCGGGGGAGCAGTACGTC. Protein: CASSASSSGEQYV.

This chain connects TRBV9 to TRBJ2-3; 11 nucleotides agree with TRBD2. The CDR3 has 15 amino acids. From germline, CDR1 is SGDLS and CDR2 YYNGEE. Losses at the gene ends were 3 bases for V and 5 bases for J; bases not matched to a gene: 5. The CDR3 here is CASSDGTSGRDTQYF. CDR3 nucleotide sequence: TGTGCCAGCAGCGACGGGACTAGCGGAAGAGATACGCAGTATTTT.

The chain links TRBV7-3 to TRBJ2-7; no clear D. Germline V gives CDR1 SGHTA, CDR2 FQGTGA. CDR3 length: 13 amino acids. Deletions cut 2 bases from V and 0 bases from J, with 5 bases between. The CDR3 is CASSLSSSYEQYF. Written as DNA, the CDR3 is TGTGCCAGCAGCTTATCCAGCTCCTACGAGCAGTACTTC.

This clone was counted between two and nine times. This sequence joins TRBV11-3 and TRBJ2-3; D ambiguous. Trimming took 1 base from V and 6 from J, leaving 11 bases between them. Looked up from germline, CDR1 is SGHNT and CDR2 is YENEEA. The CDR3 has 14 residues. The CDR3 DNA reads TGTGCCAGCAGCTTAGGATCCGAGATTGATACGCAGTATTTT. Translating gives CASSLGSEIDTQYF.

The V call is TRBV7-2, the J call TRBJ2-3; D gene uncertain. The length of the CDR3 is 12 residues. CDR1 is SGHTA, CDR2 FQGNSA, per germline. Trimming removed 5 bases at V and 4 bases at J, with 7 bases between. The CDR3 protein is CASSLTPDTQYF. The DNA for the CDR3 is TGTGCCAGCAGCCTCACTCCAGATACGCAGTATTTT.

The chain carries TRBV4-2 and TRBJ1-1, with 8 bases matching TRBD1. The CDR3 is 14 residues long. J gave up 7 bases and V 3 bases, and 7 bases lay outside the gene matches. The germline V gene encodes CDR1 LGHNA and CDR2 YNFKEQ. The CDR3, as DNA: TGTGCCAGCAGCCAGGACAGGGCCGGCGTTGAAGCTTTCTTT. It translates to CASSQDRAGVEAFF.